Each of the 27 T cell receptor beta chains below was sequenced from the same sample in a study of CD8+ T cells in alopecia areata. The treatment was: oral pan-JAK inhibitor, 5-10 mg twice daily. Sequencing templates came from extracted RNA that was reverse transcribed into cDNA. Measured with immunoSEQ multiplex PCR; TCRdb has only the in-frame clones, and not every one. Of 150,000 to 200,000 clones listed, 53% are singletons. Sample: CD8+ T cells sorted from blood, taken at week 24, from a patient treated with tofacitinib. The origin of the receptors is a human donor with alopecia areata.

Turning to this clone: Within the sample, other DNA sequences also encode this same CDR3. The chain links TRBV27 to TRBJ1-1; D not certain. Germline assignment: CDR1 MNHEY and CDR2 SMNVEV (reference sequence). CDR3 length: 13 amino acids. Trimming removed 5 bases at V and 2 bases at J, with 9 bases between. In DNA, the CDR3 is TGTGCCAGCAGTCTCAGTGTCAACACTGAAGCTTTCTTT. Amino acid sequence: CASSLSVNTEAFF.

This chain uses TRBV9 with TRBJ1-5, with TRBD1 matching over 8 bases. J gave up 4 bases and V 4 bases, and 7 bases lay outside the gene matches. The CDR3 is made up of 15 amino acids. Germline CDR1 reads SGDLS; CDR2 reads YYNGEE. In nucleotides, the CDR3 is TGTGCCAGCAGCATGTCCGGGACAGGAAATCAGCCCCAGCATTTT. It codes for CASSMSGTGNQPQHF.

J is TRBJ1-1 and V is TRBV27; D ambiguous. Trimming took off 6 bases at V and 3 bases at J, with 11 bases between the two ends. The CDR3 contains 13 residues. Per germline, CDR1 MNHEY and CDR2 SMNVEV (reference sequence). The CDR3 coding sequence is TGTGCCAGCAGCTCTTCGCAGTACACTGAAGCTTTCTTT. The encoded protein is CASSSSQYTEAFF.

CDR3 region: CASANSLGDISYEQYF. CDR3 nucleotide sequence: TGTGCCAGCGCGAACAGCCTCGGGGACATCTCCTACGAGCAGTACTTC. The V call is TRBV27, the J call TRBJ2-7, with D possibly TRBD1 on 6 matching bases. This CDR3 comprises 16 residues. Germline V gene sequence: CDR1 MNHEY, CDR2 SMNVEV (reference sequence). Trimming stripped 8 bases from V and 0 bases from J, with 20 bases between.

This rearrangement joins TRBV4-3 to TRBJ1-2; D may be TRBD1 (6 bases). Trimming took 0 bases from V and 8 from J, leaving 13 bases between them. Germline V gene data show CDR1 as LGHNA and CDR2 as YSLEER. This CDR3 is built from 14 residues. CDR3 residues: CASSQDPLQGGYTF. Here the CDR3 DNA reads TGCGCCAGCAGCCAAGATCCACTACAGGGCGGCTACACCTTC.

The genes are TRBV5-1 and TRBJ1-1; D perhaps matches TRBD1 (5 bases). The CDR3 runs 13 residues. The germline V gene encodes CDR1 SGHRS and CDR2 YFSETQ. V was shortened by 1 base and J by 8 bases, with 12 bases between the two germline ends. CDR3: CASSLQAGREAFF. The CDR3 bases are TGCGCCAGCAGCTTGCAGGCAGGGCGAGAAGCTTTCTTT.

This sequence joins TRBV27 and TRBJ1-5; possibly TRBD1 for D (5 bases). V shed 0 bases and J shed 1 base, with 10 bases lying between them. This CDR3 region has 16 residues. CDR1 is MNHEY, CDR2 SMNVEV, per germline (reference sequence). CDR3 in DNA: TGTGCCAGCAGTTTATCTATAGGGGAGAGCAATCAGCCCCAGCATTTT. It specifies CASSLSIGESNQPQHF.

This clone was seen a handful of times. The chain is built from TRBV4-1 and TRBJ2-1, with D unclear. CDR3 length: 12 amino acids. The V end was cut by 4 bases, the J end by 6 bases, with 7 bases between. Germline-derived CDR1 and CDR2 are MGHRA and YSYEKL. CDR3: CASSPPGNEQFF. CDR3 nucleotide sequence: TGCGCCAGCAGCCCCCCCGGCAATGAGCAGTTCTTC.

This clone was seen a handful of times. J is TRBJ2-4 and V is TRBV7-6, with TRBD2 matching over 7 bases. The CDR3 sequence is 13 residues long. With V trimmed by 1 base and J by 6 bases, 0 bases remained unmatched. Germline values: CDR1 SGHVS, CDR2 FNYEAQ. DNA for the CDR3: TGTGCCAGCAGCTTAGGGACTAGAAACATTCAGTACTTC. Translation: CASSLGTRNIQYF.

CDR3: CASSLLAGDEQYF. In DNA form, the CDR3 reads TGCGCCAGCAGCCTCCTCGCTGGAGACGAGCAGTACTTC. This chain connects TRBV5-1 to TRBJ2-7; no clear D gene. The CDR3 covers 13 residues. Germline CDR1 reads SGHRS; CDR2 reads YFSETQ. Trimming shortened V by 4 bases and J by 5 bases, and 13 bases separated the two germline ends.

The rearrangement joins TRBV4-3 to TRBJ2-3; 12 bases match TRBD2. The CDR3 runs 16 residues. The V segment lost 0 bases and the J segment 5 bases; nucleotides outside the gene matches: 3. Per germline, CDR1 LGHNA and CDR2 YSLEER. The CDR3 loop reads CASSQDLAGGLDTQYF. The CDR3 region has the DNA TGCGCCAGCAGCCAAGATCTAGCGGGGGGGCTAGATACGCAGTATTTT.

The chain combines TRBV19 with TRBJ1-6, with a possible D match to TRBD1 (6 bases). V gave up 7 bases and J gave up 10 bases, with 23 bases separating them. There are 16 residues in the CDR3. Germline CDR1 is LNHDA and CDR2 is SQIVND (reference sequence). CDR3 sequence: CASNGQQGDRESPLHF. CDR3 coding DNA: TGTGCCAGTAATGGTCAACAGGGAGATCGGGAGTCACCCCTCCACTTT.

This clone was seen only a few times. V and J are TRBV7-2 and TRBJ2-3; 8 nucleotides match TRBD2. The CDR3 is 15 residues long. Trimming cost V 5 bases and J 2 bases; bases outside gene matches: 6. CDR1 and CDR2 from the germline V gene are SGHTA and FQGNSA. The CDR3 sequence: CASSLSGALTDTQYF. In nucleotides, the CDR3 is TGTGCCAGCAGCCTTAGCGGGGCCCTCACAGATACGCAGTATTTT.

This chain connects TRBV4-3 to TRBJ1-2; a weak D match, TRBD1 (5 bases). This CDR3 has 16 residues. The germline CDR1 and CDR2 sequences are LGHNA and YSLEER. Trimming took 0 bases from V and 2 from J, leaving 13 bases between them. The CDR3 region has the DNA TGCGCCAGCAGCCAAGATCAGGGCCGAGCGAACTATGGCTACACCTTC. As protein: CASSQDQGRANYGYTF.

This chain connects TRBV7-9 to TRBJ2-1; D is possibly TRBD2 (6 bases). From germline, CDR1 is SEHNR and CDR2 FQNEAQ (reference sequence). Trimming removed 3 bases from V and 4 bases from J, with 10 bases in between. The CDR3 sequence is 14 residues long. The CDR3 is CASSLEGPYNEQFF. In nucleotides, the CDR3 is TGTGCCAGCAGCTTGGAGGGCCCTTACAATGAGCAGTTCTTC.

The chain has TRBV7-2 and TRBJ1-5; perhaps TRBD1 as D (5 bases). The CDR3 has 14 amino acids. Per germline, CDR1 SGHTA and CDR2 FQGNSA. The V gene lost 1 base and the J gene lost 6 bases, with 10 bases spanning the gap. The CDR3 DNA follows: TGTGCCAGCAGCTTAGACGGCGGGACTCAGCCCCAGCATTTT. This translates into CASSLDGGTQPQHF.

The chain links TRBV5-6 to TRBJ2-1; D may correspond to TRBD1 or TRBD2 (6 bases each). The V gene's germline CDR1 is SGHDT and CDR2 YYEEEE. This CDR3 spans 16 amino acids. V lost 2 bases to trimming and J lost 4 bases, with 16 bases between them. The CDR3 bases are TGTGCCAGCAGCTTCCTGGACGGGGGCACTTACAATGAGCAGTTCTTC. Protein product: CASSFLDGGTYNEQFF.

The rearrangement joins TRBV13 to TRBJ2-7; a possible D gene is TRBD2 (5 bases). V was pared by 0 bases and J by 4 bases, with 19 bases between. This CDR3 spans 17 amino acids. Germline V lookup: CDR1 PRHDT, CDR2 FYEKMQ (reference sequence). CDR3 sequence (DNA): TGTGCCAGCAGCTTAGGGGGGAGCGCCAAACCAGGTTACGAGCAGTACTTC. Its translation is CASSLGGSAKPGYEQYF.

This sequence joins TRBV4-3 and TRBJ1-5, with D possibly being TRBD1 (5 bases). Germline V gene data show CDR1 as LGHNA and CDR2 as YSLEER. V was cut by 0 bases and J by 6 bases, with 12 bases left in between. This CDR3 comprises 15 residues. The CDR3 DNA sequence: TGCGCCAGCAGCCAAGATCGGACTGGGGGTCAGCCCCAGCATTTT. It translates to CASSQDRTGGQPQHF.

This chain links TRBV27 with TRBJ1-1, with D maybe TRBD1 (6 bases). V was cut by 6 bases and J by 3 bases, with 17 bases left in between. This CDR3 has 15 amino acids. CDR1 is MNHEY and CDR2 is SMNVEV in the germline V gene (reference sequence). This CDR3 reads CASSPTGAAYTEAFF. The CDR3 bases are TGTGCCAGCAGCCCTACGGGGGCTGCTTACACTGAAGCTTTCTTT.

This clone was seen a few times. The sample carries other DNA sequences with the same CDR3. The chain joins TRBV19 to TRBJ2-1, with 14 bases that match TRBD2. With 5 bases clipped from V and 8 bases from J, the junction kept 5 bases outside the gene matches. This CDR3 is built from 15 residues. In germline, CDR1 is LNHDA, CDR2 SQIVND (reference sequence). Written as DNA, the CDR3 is TGTGCCAGTAGTCCGACTAGCGGGGGGGCTTATGAGCAGTTCTTC. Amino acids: CASSPTSGGAYEQFF.

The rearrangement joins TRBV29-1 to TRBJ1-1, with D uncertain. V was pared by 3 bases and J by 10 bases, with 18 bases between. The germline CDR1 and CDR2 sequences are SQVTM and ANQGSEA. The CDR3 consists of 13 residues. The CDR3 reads CSVESTPNVVAFF. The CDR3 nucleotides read TGCAGCGTTGAGTCCACCCCTAACGTAGTAGCTTTCTTT. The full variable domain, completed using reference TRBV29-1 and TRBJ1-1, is SAVISQKPSRDICQRGTSLTIQCQVDSQVTMMFWYRQQPGQSLTLIATANQGSEATYESGFVIDKFPISRPNLTFSTLTVSNMSPEDSSIYLCSVESTPNVVAFFGQGTRLTVV.

This CDR3 is CASSDRGWGNEQFF. CDR3 DNA sequence: TGTGCCAGCAGTGACAGGGGGTGGGGGAATGAGCAGTTCTTC. The V call is TRBV6-1, the J call TRBJ2-1; TRBD1 matches at 7 bases. This CDR3 has 14 amino acids. Germline V gene data show CDR1 as MNHNS and CDR2 as SASEGT. V shed 3 bases, J shed 7 bases, and the junction held 6 bases outside the gene matches.

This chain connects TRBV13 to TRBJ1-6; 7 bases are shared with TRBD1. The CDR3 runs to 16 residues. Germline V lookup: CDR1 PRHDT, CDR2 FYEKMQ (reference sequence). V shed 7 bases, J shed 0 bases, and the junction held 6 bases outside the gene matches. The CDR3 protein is CASNTTGDSYNSPLHF. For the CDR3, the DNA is TGTGCCAGCAACACTACAGGGGACTCCTATAATTCACCCCTCCACTTT. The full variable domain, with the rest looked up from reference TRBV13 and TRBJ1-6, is AAGVIQSPRHLIKEKRETATLKCYPIPRHDTVYWYQQGPGQDPQFLISFYEKMQSDKGSIPDRFSAQQFSDYHSELNMSSLELGDSALYFCASNTTGDSYNSPLHFGNGTRLTVT.

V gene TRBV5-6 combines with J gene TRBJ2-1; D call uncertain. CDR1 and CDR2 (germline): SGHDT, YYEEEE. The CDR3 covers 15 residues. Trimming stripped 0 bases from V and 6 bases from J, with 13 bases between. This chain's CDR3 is CASSLAKRTRNEQFF. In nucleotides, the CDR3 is TGTGCCAGCAGCTTGGCGAAGAGGACCCGCAATGAGCAGTTCTTC.

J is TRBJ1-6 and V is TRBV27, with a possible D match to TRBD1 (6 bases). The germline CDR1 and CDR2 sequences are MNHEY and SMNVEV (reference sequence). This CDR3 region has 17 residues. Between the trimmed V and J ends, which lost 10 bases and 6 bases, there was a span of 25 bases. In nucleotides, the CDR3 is TGTGCCACAAGAAGCAGGATGCGCGAAGGGGGTAATTCACCCCTCCACTTT. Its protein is CATRSRMREGGNSPLHF.

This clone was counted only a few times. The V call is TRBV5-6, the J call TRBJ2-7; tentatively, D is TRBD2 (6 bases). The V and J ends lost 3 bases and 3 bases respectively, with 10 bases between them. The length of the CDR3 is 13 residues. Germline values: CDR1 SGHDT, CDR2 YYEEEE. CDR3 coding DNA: TGTGCCAGCAGCTATGGGGGGATCTACGAGCAGTACTTC. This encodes CASSYGGIYEQYF.